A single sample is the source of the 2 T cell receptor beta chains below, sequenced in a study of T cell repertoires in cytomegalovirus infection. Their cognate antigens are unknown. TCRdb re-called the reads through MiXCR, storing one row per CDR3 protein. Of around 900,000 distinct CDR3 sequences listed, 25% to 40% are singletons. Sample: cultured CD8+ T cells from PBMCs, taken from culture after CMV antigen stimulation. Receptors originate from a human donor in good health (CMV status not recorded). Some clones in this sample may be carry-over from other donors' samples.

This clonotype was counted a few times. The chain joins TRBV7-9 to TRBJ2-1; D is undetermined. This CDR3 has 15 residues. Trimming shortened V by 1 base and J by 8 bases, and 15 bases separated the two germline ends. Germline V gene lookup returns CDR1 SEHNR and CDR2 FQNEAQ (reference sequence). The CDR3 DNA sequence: TGTGCCAGCAGCTTAGTATCTTCCGGGCCCGATGAGCAGTTCTTC. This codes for CASSLVSSGPDEQFF. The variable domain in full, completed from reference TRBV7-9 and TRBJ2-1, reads DTGVSQNPRHKITKRGQNVTFRCDPISEHNRLYWYRQTLGQGPEFLTYFQNEAQLEKSRLLSDRFSAERPKGSFSTLEIQRTEQGDSAMYLCASSLVSSGPDEQFFGPGTRLTVL.

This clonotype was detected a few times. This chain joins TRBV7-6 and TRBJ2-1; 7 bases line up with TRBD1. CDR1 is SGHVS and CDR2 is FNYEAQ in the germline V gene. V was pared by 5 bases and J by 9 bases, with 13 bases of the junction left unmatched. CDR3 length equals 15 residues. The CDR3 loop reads CASSIVGGWGGEQFF. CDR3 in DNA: TGTGCCAGCAGCATAGTAGGGGGCTGGGGTGGTGAGCAGTTCTTC.